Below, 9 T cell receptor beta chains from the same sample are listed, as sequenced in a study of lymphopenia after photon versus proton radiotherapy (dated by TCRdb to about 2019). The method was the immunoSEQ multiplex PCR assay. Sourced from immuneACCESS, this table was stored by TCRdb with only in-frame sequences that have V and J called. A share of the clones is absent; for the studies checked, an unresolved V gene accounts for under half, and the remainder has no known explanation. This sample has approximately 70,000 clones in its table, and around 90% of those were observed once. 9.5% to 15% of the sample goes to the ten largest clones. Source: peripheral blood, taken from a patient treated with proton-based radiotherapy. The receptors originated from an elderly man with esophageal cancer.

CDR3: CASSRQTGNTDTQYF. DNA for the CDR3: TGTGCCAGCAGCCGACAGACAGGGAACACAGATACGCAGTATTTT. The rearrangement joins TRBV6-5 to TRBJ2-3, with TRBD1 matching 7 bases. The CDR3 consists of 15 residues. Germline lookup yields CDR1 MNHEY and CDR2 SVGAGI. The V gene end was trimmed by 6 bases and the J gene end by 2 bases; junction bases not matched to a gene: 8.

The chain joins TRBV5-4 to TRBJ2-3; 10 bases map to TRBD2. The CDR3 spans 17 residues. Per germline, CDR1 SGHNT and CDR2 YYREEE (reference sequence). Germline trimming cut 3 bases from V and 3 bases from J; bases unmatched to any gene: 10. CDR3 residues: CASSSTGLATWTDTQYF. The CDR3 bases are TGTGCCAGCAGCTCCACGGGACTAGCGACCTGGACAGATACGCAGTATTTT.

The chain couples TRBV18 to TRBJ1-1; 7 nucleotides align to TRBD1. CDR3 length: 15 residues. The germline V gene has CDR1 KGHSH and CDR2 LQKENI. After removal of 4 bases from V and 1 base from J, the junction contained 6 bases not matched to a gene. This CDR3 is CASSLARDRNTEAFF. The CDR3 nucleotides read TGTGCCAGCTCACTGGCCCGGGACAGGAACACTGAAGCTTTCTTT.

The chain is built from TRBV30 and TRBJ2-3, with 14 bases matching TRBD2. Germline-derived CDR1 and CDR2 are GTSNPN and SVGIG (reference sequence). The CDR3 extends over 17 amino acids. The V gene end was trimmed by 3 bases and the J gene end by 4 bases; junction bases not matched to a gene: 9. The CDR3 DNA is TGTGCCTGGAGGGGGACTAGCGGGAGAAATCGGCCAGATACGCAGTATTTT. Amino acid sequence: CAWRGTSGRNRPDTQYF.

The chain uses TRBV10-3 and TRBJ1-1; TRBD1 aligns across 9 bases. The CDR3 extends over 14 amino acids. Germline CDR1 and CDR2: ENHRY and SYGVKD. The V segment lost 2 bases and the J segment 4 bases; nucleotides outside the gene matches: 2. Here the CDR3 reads CAISEADRGTEAFF. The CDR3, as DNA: TGTGCCATCAGTGAGGCGGACAGGGGCACTGAAGCTTTCTTT.

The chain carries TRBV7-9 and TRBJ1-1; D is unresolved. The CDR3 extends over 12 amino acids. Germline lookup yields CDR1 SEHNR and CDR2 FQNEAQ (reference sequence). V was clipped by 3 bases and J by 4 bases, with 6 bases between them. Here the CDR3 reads CASSFRSTEAFF. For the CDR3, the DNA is TGTGCCAGCAGCTTCAGGTCCACTGAAGCTTTCTTT. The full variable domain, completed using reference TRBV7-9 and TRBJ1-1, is DTGVSQNPRHKITKRGQNVTFRCDPISEHNRLYWYRQTLGQGPEFLTYFQNEAQLEKSRLLSDRFSAERPKGSFSTLEIQRTEQGDSAMYLCASSFRSTEAFFGQGTRLTVV.

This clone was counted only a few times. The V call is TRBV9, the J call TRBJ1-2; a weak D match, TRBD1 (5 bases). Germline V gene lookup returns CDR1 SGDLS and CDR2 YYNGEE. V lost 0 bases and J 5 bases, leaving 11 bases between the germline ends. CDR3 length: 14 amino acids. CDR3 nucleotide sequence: TGTGCCAGCAGCGTAGCGCCGACAGATTATGGCTACACCTTC. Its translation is CASSVAPTDYGYTF. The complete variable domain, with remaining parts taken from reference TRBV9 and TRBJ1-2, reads DSGVTQTPKHLITATGQRVTLRCSPRSGDLSVYWYQQSLDQGLQFLIQYYNGEERAKGNILERFSAQQFPDLHSELNLSSLELGDSALYFCASSVAPTDYGYTFGSGTRLTVV.

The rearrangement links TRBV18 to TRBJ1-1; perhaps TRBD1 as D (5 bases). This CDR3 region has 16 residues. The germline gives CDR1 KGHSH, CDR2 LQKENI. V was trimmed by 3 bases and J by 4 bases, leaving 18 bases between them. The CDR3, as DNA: TGTGCCAGCTCACCCGCTGGGGGAAGGGGTGTCACTGAAGCTTTCTTT. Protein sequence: CASSPAGGRGVTEAFF.

The CDR3 DNA follows: TGTGCCATCAGATCGACAGGGGACACTGAAGCTTTCTTT. The encoded protein is CAIRSTGDTEAFF. V gene TRBV10-3 combines with J gene TRBJ1-1, with 8 bases identical to TRBD1. The CDR3 is 13 residues long. Unmatched junction bases numbered 3, after V lost 6 bases and J lost 3 bases. The V gene's germline CDR1 is ENHRY and CDR2 SYGVKD.